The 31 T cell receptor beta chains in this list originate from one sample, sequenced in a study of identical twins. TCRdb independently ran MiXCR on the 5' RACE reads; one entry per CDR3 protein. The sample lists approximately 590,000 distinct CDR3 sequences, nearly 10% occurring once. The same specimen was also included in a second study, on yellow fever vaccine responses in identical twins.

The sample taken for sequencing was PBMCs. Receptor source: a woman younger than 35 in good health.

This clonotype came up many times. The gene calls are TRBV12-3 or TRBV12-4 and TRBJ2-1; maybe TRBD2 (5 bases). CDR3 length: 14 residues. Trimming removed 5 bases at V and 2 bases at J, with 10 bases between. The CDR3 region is CASSTSGTYNEQFF. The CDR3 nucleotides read TGTGCCAGCAGTACAAGCGGAACCTACAATGAGCAGTTCTTC.

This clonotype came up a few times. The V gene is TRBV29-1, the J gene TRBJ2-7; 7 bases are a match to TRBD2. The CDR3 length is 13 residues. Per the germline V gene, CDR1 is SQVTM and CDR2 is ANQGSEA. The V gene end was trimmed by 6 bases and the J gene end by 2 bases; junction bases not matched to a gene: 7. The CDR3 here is CSVGGGDPYEQYF. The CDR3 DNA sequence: TGCAGCGTGGGTGGGGGGGACCCCTACGAGCAGTACTTC.

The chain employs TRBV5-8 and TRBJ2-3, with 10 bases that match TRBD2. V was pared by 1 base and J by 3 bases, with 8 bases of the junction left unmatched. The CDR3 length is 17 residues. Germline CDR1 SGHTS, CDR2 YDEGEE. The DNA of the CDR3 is TGTGCCAGCAGCTTGCGCCTAGCGGGGGTTGGGACAGATACGCAGTATTTT. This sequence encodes CASSLRLAGVGTDTQYF.

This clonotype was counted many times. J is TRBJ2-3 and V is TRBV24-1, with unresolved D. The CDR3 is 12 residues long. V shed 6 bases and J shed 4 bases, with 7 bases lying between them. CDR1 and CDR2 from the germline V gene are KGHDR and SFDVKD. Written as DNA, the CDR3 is TGTGCCACCAGTCGAGGCCCAGATACGCAGTATTTT. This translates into CATSRGPDTQYF.

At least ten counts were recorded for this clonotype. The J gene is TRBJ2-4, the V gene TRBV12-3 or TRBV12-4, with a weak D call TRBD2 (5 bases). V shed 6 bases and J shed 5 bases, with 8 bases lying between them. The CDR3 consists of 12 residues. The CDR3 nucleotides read TGTGCCAGCAGGAGGACTGAAAACATTCAGTACTTC. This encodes CASRRTENIQYF.

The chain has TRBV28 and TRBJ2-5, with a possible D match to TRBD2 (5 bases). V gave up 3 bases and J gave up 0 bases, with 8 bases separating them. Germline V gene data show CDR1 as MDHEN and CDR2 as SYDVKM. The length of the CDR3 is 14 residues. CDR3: CASSFSTNQETQYF. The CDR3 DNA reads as TGTGCCAGCAGTTTTTCGACTAACCAAGAGACCCAGTACTTC.

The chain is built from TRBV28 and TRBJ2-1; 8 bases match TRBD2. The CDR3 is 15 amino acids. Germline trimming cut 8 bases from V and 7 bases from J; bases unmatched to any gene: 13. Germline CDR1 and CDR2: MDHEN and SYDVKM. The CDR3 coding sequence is TGTGCCAGCCGAAAGTTCGGGGGGGGTGGGAATGAGCAGTTCTTC. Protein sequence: CASRKFGGGGNEQFF.

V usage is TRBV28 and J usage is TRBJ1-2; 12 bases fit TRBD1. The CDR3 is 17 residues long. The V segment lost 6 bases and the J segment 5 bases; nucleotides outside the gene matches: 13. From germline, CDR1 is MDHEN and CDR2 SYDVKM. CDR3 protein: CASSSLGGQGAPYGYTF. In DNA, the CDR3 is TGTGCCAGCAGCTCCCTAGGGGGACAGGGGGCACCGTATGGCTACACCTTC.

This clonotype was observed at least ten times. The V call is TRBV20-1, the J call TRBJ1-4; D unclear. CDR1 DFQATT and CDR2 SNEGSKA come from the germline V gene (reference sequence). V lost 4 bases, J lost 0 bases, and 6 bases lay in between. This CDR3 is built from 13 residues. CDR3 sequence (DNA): TGCAGTGCTATGCGGGCAACTAATGAAAAACTGTTTTTT. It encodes CSAMRATNEKLFF.

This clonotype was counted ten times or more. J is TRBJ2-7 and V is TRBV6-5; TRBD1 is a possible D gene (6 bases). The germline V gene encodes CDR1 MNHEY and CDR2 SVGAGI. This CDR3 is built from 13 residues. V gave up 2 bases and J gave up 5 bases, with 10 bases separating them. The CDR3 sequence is CASSYPGQNEQYF. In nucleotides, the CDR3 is TGTGCCAGCAGTTACCCAGGACAGAACGAGCAGTACTTC.

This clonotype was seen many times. CDR3 region: CASSLEPYEQYF. The CDR3 DNA is TGCGCCAGCAGCTTGGAACCCTACGAGCAGTACTTC. V is TRBV5-1 and J is TRBJ2-7; D remains ambiguous. The germline gives CDR1 SGHRS, CDR2 YFSETQ. Deletions cut 0 bases from V and 2 bases from J, with 3 bases between. The CDR3 has 12 amino acids.

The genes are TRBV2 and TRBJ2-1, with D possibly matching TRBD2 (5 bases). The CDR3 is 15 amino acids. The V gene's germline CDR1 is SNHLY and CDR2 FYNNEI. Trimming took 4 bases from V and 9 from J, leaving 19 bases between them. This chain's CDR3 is CASSVVELVTVEQFF. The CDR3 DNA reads TGTGCCAGCAGTGTTGTCGAACTAGTGACCGTTGAGCAGTTCTTC.

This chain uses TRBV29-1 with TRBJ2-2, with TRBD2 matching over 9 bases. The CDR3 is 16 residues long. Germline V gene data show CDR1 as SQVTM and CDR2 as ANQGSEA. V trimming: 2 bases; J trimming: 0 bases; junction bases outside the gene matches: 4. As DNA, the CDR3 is TGCAGCGTTGAACCCACTAGCGGGTCGAACACCGGGGAGCTGTTTTTT. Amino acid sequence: CSVEPTSGSNTGELFF.

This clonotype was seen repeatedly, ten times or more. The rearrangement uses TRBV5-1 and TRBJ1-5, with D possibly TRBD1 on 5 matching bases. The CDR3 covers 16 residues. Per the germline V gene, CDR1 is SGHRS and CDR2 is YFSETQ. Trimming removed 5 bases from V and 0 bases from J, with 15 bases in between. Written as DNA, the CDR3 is TGCGCCAGCAGGTCGATAAAGACAGATAGCAATCAGCCCCAGCATTTT. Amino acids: CASRSIKTDSNQPQHF.

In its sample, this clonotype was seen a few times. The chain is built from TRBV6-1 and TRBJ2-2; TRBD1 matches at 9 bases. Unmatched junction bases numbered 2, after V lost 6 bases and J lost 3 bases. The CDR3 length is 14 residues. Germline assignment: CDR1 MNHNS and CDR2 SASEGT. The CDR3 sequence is CASRGQGHTGELFF. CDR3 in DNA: TGTGCCAGCAGGGGACAGGGACACACCGGGGAGCTGTTTTTT.

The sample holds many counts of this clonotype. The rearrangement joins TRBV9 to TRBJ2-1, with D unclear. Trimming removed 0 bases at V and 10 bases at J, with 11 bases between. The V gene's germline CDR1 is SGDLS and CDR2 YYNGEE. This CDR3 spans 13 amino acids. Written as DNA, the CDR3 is TGTGCCAGCAGCGTAGATGGGCGGAACGAGCAGTTCTTC. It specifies CASSVDGRNEQFF.

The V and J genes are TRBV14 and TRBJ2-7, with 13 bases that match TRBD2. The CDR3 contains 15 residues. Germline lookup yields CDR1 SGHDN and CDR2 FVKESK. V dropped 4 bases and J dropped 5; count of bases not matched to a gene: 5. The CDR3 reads CASSRLTSGGHEQYF. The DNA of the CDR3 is TGTGCCAGCAGCCGACTGACTAGCGGGGGGCACGAGCAGTACTTC.

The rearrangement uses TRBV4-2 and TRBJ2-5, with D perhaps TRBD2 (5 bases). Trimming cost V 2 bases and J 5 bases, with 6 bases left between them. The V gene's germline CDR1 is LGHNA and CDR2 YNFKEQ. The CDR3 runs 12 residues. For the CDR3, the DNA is TGTGCCAGCAGCCAACCGGGGGAGACCCAGTACTTC. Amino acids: CASSQPGETQYF.

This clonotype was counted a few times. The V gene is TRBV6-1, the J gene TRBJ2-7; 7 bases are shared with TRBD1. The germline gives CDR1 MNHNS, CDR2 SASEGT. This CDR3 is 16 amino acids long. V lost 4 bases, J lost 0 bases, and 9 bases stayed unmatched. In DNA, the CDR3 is TGTGCCAGCAGTGCAATCTCCGGACAGGACTCCTACGAGCAGTACTTC. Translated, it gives CASSAISGQDSYEQYF.

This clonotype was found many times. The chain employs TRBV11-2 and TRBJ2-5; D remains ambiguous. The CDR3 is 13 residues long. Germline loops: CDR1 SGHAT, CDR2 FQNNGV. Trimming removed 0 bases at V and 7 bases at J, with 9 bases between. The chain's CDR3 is CASSLELTGTQYF. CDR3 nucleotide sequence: TGTGCCAGCAGCTTAGAACTCACTGGGACCCAGTACTTC.

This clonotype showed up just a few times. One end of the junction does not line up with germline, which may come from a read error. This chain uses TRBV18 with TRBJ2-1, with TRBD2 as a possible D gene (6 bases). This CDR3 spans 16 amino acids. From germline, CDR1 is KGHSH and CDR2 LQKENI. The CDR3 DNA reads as TGTGCCAGCTCCGTTAAATCTCGGGACTCAAACTTAGGAGGCGTCTTC. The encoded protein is CASSVKSRDSNLGGVF.

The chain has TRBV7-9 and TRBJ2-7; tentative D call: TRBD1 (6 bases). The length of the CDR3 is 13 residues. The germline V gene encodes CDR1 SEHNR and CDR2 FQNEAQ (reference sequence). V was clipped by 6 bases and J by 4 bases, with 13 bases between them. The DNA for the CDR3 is TGTGCCAGCAGACCGGGACACCAGTACGAGCAGTACTTC. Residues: CASRPGHQYEQYF.

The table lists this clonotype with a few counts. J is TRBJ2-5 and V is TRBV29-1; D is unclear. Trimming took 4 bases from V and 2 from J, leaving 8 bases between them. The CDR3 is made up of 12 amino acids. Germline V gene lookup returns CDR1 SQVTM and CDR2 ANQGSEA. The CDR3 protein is CSVVKIQETQYF. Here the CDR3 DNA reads TGCAGCGTTGTAAAGATACAAGAGACCCAGTACTTC. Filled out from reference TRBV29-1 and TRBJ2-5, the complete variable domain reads SAVISQKPSRDICQRGTSLTIQCQVDSQVTMMFWYRQQPGQSLTLIATANQGSEATYESGFVIDKFPISRPNLTFSTLTVSNMSPEDSSIYLCSVVKIQETQYFGPGTRLLVL.

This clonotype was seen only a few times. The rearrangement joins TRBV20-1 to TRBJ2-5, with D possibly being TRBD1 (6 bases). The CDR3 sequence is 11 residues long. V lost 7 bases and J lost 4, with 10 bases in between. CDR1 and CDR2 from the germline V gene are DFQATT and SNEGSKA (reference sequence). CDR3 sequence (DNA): TGCAGTGACAAACAGGGAGAGACCCAGTACTTC. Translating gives CSDKQGETQYF.

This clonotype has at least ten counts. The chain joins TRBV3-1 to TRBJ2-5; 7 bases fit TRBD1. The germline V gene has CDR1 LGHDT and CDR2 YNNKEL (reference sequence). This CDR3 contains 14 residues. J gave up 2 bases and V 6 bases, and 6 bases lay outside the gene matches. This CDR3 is CASSHYRGQETQYF. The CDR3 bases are TGTGCCAGCAGTCACTACAGGGGACAAGAGACCCAGTACTTC.

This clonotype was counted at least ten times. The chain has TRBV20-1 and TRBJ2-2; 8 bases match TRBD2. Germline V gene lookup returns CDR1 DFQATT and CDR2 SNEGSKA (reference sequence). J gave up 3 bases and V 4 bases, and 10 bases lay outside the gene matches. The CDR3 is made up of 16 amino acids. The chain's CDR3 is CSAKTESGGHTGELFF. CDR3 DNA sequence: TGCAGTGCTAAAACAGAGAGCGGGGGTCACACCGGGGAGCTGTTTTTT.

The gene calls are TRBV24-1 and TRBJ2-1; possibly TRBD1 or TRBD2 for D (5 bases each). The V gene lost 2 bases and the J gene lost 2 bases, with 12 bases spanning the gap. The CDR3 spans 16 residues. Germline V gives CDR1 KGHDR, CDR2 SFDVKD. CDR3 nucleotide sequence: TGTGCCACCAGTGATTCCGGGACCGATACCTACAATGAGCAGTTCTTC. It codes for CATSDSGTDTYNEQFF.

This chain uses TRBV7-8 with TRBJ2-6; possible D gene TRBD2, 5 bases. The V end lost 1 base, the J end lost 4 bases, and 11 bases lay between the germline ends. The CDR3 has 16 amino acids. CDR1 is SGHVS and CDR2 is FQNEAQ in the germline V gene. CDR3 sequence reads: CASSLGGSLGANVLTF. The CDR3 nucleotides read TGTGCCAGCAGCTTAGGAGGGTCTCTAGGGGCCAACGTCCTGACTTTC. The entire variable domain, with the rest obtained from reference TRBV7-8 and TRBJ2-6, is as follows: GAGVSQSPRYKVAKRGQDVALRCDPISGHVSLFWYQQALGQGPEFLTYFQNEAQLDKSGLPSDRFFAERPEGSVSTLKIQRTQQEDSAVYLCASSLGGSLGANVLTFGAGSRLTVL.

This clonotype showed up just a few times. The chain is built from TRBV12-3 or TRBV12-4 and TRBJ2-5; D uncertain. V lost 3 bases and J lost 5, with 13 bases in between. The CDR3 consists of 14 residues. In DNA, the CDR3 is TGTGCCAGCAGTTTGGGATGGGGTATGGAGACCCAGTACTTC. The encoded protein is CASSLGWGMETQYF.

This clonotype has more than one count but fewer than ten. In nucleotides, the CDR3 is TGTGCCAGCAGCTTAGCGCCAGGGGGCAGATACGAGCAGTACTTC. Its translation is CASSLAPGGRYEQYF. This rearrangement joins TRBV7-2 to TRBJ2-7; 8 bases fit TRBD1. V gave up 0 bases and J gave up 4 bases; unmatched junction bases: 5. Germline values: CDR1 SGHTA, CDR2 FQGNSA. CDR3 length: 15 amino acids.

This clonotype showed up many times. The CDR3 reads CASSQGGAGQPQHF. Here the CDR3 DNA reads TGTGCCAGCAGCCAAGGGGGGGCGGGTCAGCCCCAGCATTTT. The gene calls are TRBV3-1 and TRBJ1-5; a weak D match, TRBD1 (6 bases). The germline gives CDR1 LGHDT, CDR2 YNNKEL (reference sequence). Trimming shortened V by 1 base and J by 6 bases, and 10 bases separated the two germline ends. The CDR3 covers 14 residues. Combining the CDR3 with reference TRBV3-1 and TRBJ1-5 gives the whole variable domain DTAVSQTPKYLVTQMGNDKSIKCEQNLGHDTMYWYKQDSKKFLKIMFSYNNKELIINETVPNRFSPKSPDKAHLNLHINSLELGDSAVYFCASSQGGAGQPQHFGDGTRLSIL.